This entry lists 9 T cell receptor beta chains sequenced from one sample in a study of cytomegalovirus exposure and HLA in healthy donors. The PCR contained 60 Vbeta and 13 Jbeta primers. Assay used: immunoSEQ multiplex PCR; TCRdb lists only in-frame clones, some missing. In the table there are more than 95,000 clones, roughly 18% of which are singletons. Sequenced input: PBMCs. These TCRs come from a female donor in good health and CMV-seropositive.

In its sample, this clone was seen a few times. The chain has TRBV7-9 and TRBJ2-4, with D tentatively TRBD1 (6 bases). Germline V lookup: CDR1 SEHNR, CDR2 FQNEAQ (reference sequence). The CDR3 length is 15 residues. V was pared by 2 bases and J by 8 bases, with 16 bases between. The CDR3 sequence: CASSLPTGIWDIQYF. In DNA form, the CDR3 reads TGTGCCAGCAGCTTACCCACAGGGATCTGGGACATTCAGTACTTC.

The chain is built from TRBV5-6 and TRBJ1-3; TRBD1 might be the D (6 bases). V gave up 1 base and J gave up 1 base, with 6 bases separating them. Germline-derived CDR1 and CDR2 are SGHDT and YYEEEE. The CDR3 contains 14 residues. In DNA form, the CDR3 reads TGTGCCAGCAGCTTGACAGGGTCTGGAAACACCATATATTTT. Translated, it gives CASSLTGSGNTIYF.

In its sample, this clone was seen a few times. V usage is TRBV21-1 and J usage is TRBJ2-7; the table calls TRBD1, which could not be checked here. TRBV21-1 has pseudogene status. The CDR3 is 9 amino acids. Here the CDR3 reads CANIYEQYF. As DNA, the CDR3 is TGTGCCAACATATACGAGCAGTACTTC.

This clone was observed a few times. The CDR3 DNA sequence: TGTGCCAGCAGTACACGGGGAGGGGACCATGAAAAACTGTTTTTT. Translated, it gives CASSTRGGDHEKLFF. The V and J genes are TRBV28 and TRBJ1-4, with D maybe TRBD1 (5 bases). Trimming stripped 5 bases from V and 6 bases from J, with 16 bases between. This CDR3 is built from 15 residues. Germline assignment: CDR1 MDHEN and CDR2 SYDVKM. The variable domain in full, with the rest retrieved from reference TRBV28 and TRBJ1-4, is DVKVTQSSRYLVKRTGEKVFLECVQDMDHENMFWYRQDPGLGLRLIYFSYDVKMKEKGDIPEGYSVSREKKERFSLILESASTNQTSMYLCASSTRGGDHEKLFFGSGTQLSVL.

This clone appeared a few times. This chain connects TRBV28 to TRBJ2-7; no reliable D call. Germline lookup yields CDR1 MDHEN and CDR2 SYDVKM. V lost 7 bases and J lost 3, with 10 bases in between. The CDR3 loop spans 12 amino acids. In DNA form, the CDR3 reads TGTGCCAGCACCGGCTGGAGCTACGAGCAGTACTTC. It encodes CASTGWSYEQYF.

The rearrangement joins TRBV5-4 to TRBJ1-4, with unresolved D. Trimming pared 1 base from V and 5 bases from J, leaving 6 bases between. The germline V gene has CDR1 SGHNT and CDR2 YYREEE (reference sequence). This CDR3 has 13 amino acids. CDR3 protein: CASSLRANEKLFF. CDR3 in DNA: TGTGCCAGCAGCTTGCGCGCAAATGAAAAACTGTTTTTT.

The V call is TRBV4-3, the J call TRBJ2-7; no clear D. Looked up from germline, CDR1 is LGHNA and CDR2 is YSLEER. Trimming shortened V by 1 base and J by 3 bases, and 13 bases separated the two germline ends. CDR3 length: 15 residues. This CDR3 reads CASSQGLQTDYEQYF. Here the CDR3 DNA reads TGCGCCAGCAGCCAAGGCCTACAGACCGACTACGAGCAGTACTTC.

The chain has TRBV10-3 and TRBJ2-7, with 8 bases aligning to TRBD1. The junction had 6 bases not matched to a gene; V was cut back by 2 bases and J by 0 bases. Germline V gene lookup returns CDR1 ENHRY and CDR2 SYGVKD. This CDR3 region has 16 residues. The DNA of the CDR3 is TGTGCCATCAGTGAGGTAGGGGACAGGAGCTCCTACGAGCAGTACTTC. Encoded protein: CAISEVGDRSSYEQYF.

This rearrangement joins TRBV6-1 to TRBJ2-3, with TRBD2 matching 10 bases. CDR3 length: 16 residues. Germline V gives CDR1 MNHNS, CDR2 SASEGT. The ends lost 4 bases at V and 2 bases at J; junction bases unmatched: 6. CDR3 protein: CASSARAGGLTDTQYF. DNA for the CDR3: TGTGCCAGCAGTGCCCGAGCGGGGGGGCTCACAGATACGCAGTATTTT.